This entry lists 2 T cell receptor beta chains sequenced from one sample in a study of T cell changes during pregnancy in multiple sclerosis (dated by TCRdb to between 2018 and 2021). Library prep was done by the immunoSEQ multiplex PCR assay. TCRdb's version of the immuneACCESS table is confined to in-frame rearrangements and falls short of the full clone set. An unresolved V gene accounts for under half of the shortfall where checked; the remainder is of unknown origin. The table for this sample lists tens of thousands of clones; around 93% of them were counted only once. Around 0.93% of the sample is in the top ten clones. The source was peripheral blood, collected in the first trimester of pregnancy. The receptors were gathered from a female donor with multiple sclerosis, enrolled in a pregnancy study.

The V and J genes are TRBV19 and TRBJ1-1; D is possibly TRBD1 (6 bases). Germline V CDR1 and CDR2: LNHDA, SQIVND (reference sequence). This CDR3 region has 13 residues. V was clipped by 11 bases and J by 0 bases, with 13 bases between them. The CDR3 spells CASRGQLNTEAFF. CDR3 nucleotide sequence: TGTGCCTCGAGAGGACAGCTGAACACTGAAGCTTTCTTT.

This clone was counted once. V is TRBV5-6 and J is TRBJ1-2; 11 nucleotides align to TRBD1. The germline CDR1 and CDR2 sequences are SGHDT and YYEEEE. With V trimmed by 2 bases and J by 8 bases, 8 bases remained unmatched. CDR3 length equals 15 residues. CDR3: CASSLWTGGTGGYTF. The CDR3 DNA is TGTGCCAGCAGCTTATGGACAGGGGGCACGGGCGGCTACACCTTC.